A single sample gave rise to the 22 T cell receptor beta chains below, sequenced in a study of T cells in Graves' hyperthyroidism and ophthalmopathy. RNA transcripts yielded amplified TCR beta CDR3 regions. First-round RT-PCR with HTBI primers amplified the TCR CDR3 region. TCRdb processed the multiplex PCR reads anew with MiXCR; each CDR3 protein has one entry. The table records about 98,000 distinct CDR3 sequences, around 37% of them present only once. Material: peripheral blood or thyroid tissue (not recorded which). All receptors derive from a woman younger than 45 with Graves' hyperthyroidism.

The chain uses TRBV29-1 and TRBJ2-7; TRBD2 aligns across 10 bases. Germline CDR1 and CDR2: SQVTM and ANQGSEA. This CDR3 contains 13 residues. The trim removed 6 bases at V and 7 bases at J, leaving 9 bases unmatched. The CDR3, as DNA: TGCAGCGTGGGGGCTAGCGGGAGCGGGGAGCAGTACTTC. It specifies CSVGASGSGEQYF.

This clonotype has ten or more counts. V and J are TRBV6-5 and TRBJ1-1, with 10 bases lining up with TRBD1. The V segment lost 6 bases and the J segment 1 base; nucleotides outside the gene matches: 2. Per germline, CDR1 MNHEY and CDR2 SVGAGI. The CDR3 runs to 14 residues. The CDR3 DNA reads TGTGCCAGCAGCTGGGACAGGGGGAACACTGAAGCTTTCTTT. Translation gives CASSWDRGNTEAFF.

This clonotype has just one count. V is TRBV7-9 and J is TRBJ1-5; possibly TRBD1 for D (5 bases). Between the trimmed V and J ends, which lost 6 bases and 1 base, there was a span of 13 bases. This CDR3 region has 15 residues. CDR1 is SEHNR and CDR2 is FQNEAQ in the germline V gene (reference sequence). The CDR3 nucleotides read TGTGCCAGCAGTTTCCCGGGACCGAGCAATCAGCCCCAGCATTTT. This sequence encodes CASSFPGPSNQPQHF.

In the case of this clonotype: A read error may explain this, as a much larger clone is one base away. This sequence joins TRBV9 and TRBJ2-7, with D possibly being TRBD2 (6 bases). Trimming removed 7 bases from V and 10 bases from J, with 21 bases in between. The CDR3 runs 13 residues. Per germline, CDR1 SGDLS and CDR2 YYNGEE. In DNA form, the CDR3 reads TGTGCCAGCTTACCACCCGGGACTCCGGCACAGTACTTC. It specifies CASLPPGTPAQYF.

This clonotype was counted many times. The chain is built from TRBV12-3 or TRBV12-4 and TRBJ2-2; D is perhaps TRBD1 (5 bases). V lost 0 bases and J 3 bases, leaving 8 bases between the germline ends. CDR3 length equals 15 residues. The CDR3 DNA reads TGTGCCAGCAGTTTAGCGTTACAGGACACCGGGGAGCTGTTTTTT. Translated: CASSLALQDTGELFF.

This clonotype was detected ten times or more. The chain employs TRBV20-1 and TRBJ2-3; D ambiguous. V lost 2 bases and J 4 bases, leaving 7 bases between the germline ends. The CDR3 spans 12 residues. Germline lookup yields CDR1 DFQATT and CDR2 SNEGSKA (reference sequence). CDR3 loop: CSARLVSDTQYF. The CDR3 coding sequence is TGCAGTGCTAGATTGGTCTCAGATACGCAGTATTTT.

Ten or more counts support this clonotype. The V call is TRBV20-1, the J call TRBJ1-2; D is ambiguous. The CDR3 is 15 residues long. CDR1 and CDR2 (germline): DFQATT, SNEGSKA (reference sequence). V was cut by 6 bases and J by 3 bases, with 20 bases left in between. Written as DNA, the CDR3 is TGCAGTGCCCGAACCGGGCTTCAGGTGTACTATGGCTACACCTTC. Translated, it gives CSARTGLQVYYGYTF.

In DNA form, the CDR3 reads TGTGCCAGCAGCTTCTCCCCCGTAGCGGCCCAACGGGGGCAGTACTTC. Translated: CASSFSPVAAQRGQYF. This sequence joins TRBV7-9 and TRBJ2-7, with a weak D call TRBD2 (6 bases). Trimming left V 3 bases short and J 9 bases short, with 24 bases between. This CDR3 is 16 amino acids long. From germline, CDR1 is SEHNR and CDR2 FQNEAQ (reference sequence). Combining the CDR3 with reference TRBV7-9 and TRBJ2-7 gives the whole variable domain DTGVSQNPRHKITKRGQNVTFRCDPISEHNRLYWYRQTLGQGPEFLTYFQNEAQLEKSRLLSDRFSAERPKGSFSTLEIQRTEQGDSAMYLCASSFSPVAAQRGQYFGPGTRLTVT.

In its sample, this clonotype was seen many times. This rearrangement joins TRBV9 to TRBJ1-1; D gene uncertain. This CDR3 is built from 14 residues. Trimming left V 2 bases short and J 1 base short, with 9 bases between. Per the germline V gene, CDR1 is SGDLS and CDR2 is YYNGEE. The CDR3 bases are TGTGCCAGCAGCGTTTCTTGGGCGAACACTGAAGCTTTCTTT. This sequence encodes CASSVSWANTEAFF.

This clonotype was seen ten or more times. The chain is built from TRBV27 and TRBJ2-2; D call uncertain. V lost 0 bases, J lost 3 bases, and 8 bases lay in between. Germline V gene data show CDR1 as MNHEY and CDR2 as SMNVEV (reference sequence). The CDR3 contains 15 residues. The CDR3 loop reads CASSLSTEYTGELFF. The CDR3 DNA reads TGTGCCAGCAGTTTATCGACGGAGTACACCGGGGAGCTGTTTTTT.

This clonotype was seen many times. The rearrangement links TRBV7-9 to TRBJ2-2; 8 bases match TRBD2. The CDR3 has 19 amino acids. The V and J ends lost 2 bases and 4 bases, in that order; junction bases with no gene match: 15. Germline V gene data show CDR1 as SEHNR and CDR2 as FQNEAQ (reference sequence). The CDR3 nucleotides are TGTGCCAGCAGCTTAAGTAACAAAGGAACGGGAGGGCTCACCGGGGAGCTGTTTTTT. Translation: CASSLSNKGTGGLTGELFF.

This clonotype occurred many times. The chain has TRBV20-1 and TRBJ2-2; maybe TRBD2 (6 bases). The CDR3 is made up of 16 amino acids. In germline, CDR1 is DFQATT, CDR2 SNEGSKA (reference sequence). Between the trimmed V and J ends, which lost 1 base and 0 bases, there was a span of 12 bases. The CDR3 DNA follows: TGCAGTGCTAGAGGTGCGGGGCAGCCGAACACCGGGGAGCTGTTTTTT. This encodes CSARGAGQPNTGELFF.

Notes on this clonotype: This likely comes from a read error, as the CDR3 has no conserved phenylalanine or tryptophan at its end. No DNA is shown, since the ends of the CDR3 on it are uncertain; the CDR3 is the one TCRdb lists. The chain joins TRBV4-1 to TRBJ2-6; the table's D call, TRBD2, has no DNA check behind it. The CDR3 has 10 amino acids, counting both end residues. Germline V CDR1 and CDR2: MGHRA, YSYEKL. The CDR3 is CASSPFPQSS.

Notes on this clonotype: A much more abundant neighbour one base away suggests this may be a read error. The CDR3 carries no conserved terminal phenylalanine or tryptophan, so it likely arises from a read error. J is TRBJ2-2 and V is TRBV7-2; 10 bases line up with TRBD2. The CDR3 covers 15 residues. The V gene end was trimmed by 6 bases and the J gene end by 5 bases; junction bases not matched to a gene: 6. CDR1 and CDR2 from the germline V gene are SGHTA and FQGNSA. DNA for the CDR3: TGTGCCAGCAGAACTAGCGGGATTGGGACCGGGGAGCTGTTTCTT. It yields the protein CASRTSGIGTGELFL.

This clonotype was observed at least ten times. The V and J genes are TRBV6-5 and TRBJ1-2; perhaps TRBD1 as D (5 bases). V lost 6 bases to trimming and J lost 3 bases, with 14 bases between them. CDR1 and CDR2 from the germline V gene are MNHEY and SVGAGI. The CDR3 consists of 14 residues. The CDR3 loop is CASSRSGGDYGYTF. In nucleotides, the CDR3 is TGTGCCAGCAGCAGGAGTGGGGGAGACTATGGCTACACCTTC.

This clonotype occurred a few times. This sequence joins TRBV7-2 and TRBJ2-3; 14 bases align to TRBD2. CDR1 and CDR2 from the germline V gene are SGHTA and FQGNSA. Unmatched junction bases numbered 1, after V lost 1 base and J lost 1 base. The CDR3 runs to 17 residues. CDR3: CASSLGTSGGRTDTQYF. DNA for the CDR3: TGTGCCAGCAGCTTAGGGACTAGCGGGGGGCGCACAGATACGCAGTATTTT.

Comments on this clonotype: The CDR3 carries no conserved terminal phenylalanine or tryptophan, so it likely arises from a read error. The DNA is omitted, as the CDR3 cannot be located on it reliably, and the CDR3 follows TCRdb's listing. J is TRBJ2-6 and V is TRBV10-3; TRBD1, as called in the table, went unchecked against the DNA. The CDR3 is 18 amino acids long, termini counted. Germline V gene data show CDR1 as ENHRY and CDR2 as SYGVKD. The CDR3 sequence: CAISGPQGASSGANVPTL.

The chain joins TRBV5-6 to TRBJ2-3; 8 bases match TRBD2. V gave up 7 bases and J gave up 2 bases; unmatched junction bases: 6. Germline V gene sequence: CDR1 SGHDT, CDR2 YYEEEE. The CDR3 covers 14 residues. As DNA, the CDR3 is TGTGCCAGCCGATACGGGAGGGCCACAGATACGCAGTATTTT. Translation gives CASRYGRATDTQYF.

The chain has TRBV7-2 and TRBJ2-7; 13 bases agree with TRBD2. The junction had 10 bases not matched to a gene; V was cut back by 5 bases and J by 0 bases. CDR1 and CDR2 (germline): SGHTA, FQGNSA. The CDR3 has 18 amino acids. As DNA, the CDR3 is TGTGCCAGCAGCCTCCCCCGGTGGACTAGCGGGAGCTCCTACGAGCAGTACTTC. It encodes CASSLPRWTSGSSYEQYF.

Turning to this clonotype: This may arise from a read error, as a much more abundant clone is one base away. This rearrangement joins TRBV4-1 to TRBJ1-1; D remains unclear. Germline V gene sequence: CDR1 MGHRA, CDR2 YSYEKL. The CDR3 spans 16 residues. Trimming took off 0 bases at V and 1 base at J, with 12 bases between the two ends. CDR3: CASSQDNGGRNTEAFF. In DNA, the CDR3 is TGCGCCAGCAGCCAAGATAACGGCGGCCGGAACACTGAAGCTTTCTTT.

The chain couples TRBV19 to TRBJ2-7, with TRBD1 identical over 9 bases. Germline lookup yields CDR1 LNHDA and CDR2 SQIVND (reference sequence). The CDR3 is 14 residues long. Trimming cost V 11 bases and J 2 bases; bases outside gene matches: 10. The CDR3 DNA reads as TGTGCCTGGAGTAAGCGGGACAGGGCCTACGAGCAGTACTTC. Amino acids: CAWSKRDRAYEQYF.

This chain connects TRBV7-9 to TRBJ2-7, with a weak D call TRBD1 (5 bases). The germline V and J ends were trimmed by 6 bases and 4 bases, with 19 bases remaining between them. The CDR3 has 15 amino acids. CDR1 SEHNR and CDR2 FQNEAQ come from the germline V gene (reference sequence). The CDR3 region has the DNA TGTGCCAGCAGTTTACAGGACACTGGTAATTACGAGCAGTACTTC. Translated: CASSLQDTGNYEQYF.